The 22 T cell receptor beta chains in this list originate from one sample, sequenced in a study of neurological immune-mediated disorders. TCRdb itself ran the 5' RACE reads through MiXCR, one entry per CDR3 protein. This sample has tens of thousands of distinct CDR3 sequences, with around 3.5% found just once. Sequencing used PBMCs. The receptors were gathered from a woman in her forties or fifties with multiple sclerosis.

This clonotype has a count of ten or more. This sequence joins TRBV5-1 and TRBJ1-5; D uncertain. Trimming removed 0 bases at V and 4 bases at J, with 14 bases between. Germline V CDR1 and CDR2: SGHRS, YFSETQ. The CDR3 extends over 16 amino acids. The CDR3 is CASSLALGKSNQPQHF. The CDR3 nucleotides are TGCGCCAGCAGCTTGGCCCTGGGGAAGTCAAATCAGCCCCAGCATTTT.

This clonotype was picked up many times. This chain uses TRBV5-6 with TRBJ1-5; 7 bases align to TRBD1. The CDR3 sequence is 15 residues long. In germline, CDR1 is SGHDT, CDR2 YYEEEE. The ends lost 4 bases at V and 6 bases at J; junction bases unmatched: 10. CDR3 in amino acids: CASSRTGESVQPQHF. The CDR3 nucleotides read TGTGCCAGCAGCCGCACAGGGGAAAGTGTTCAGCCCCAGCATTTT.

Many counts were recorded for this clonotype. This sequence joins TRBV7-2 and TRBJ2-1, with a tentative D call TRBD2 (6 bases). The CDR3 runs to 13 residues. CDR1 and CDR2 (germline): SGHTA, FQGNSA. V was clipped by 4 bases and J by 7 bases, with 11 bases between them. CDR3 coding DNA: TGTGCCAGCAGCTCAGGGAGGTTAAATGAGCAGTTCTTC. This sequence encodes CASSSGRLNEQFF.

Concerning this clonotype: The junction departs from germline at one end; a sequencing error may be responsible. The rearrangement links TRBV20-1 to TRBJ1-6; D is uncertain. This CDR3 spans 14 amino acids. The germline V gene has CDR1 DFQATT and CDR2 SNEGSKA (reference sequence). Here the CDR3 reads CSGSEAWANSHLHF. The DNA of the CDR3 is TGCAGTGGGTCGGAGGCGTGGGCTAATTCACACCTCCACTTT.

The sample holds many counts of this clonotype. The rearrangement uses TRBV20-1 and TRBJ2-7, with 9 bases matching TRBD1. V gave up 5 bases and J gave up 6 bases; unmatched junction bases: 11. From germline, CDR1 is DFQATT and CDR2 SNEGSKA (reference sequence). This CDR3 comprises 14 residues. The CDR3 sequence: CSAYRDRVGLEQYF. The CDR3 nucleotides read TGCAGTGCTTATCGGGACAGGGTAGGCCTCGAGCAGTACTTC.

This clonotype was picked up many times. The V gene is TRBV20-1, the J gene TRBJ2-5; D is possibly TRBD1 (5 bases). Between the trimmed V and J ends, which lost 2 bases and 3 bases, there was a span of 13 bases. Germline V gene data show CDR1 as DFQATT and CDR2 as SNEGSKA (reference sequence). The CDR3 sequence is 14 residues long. The CDR3 DNA follows: TGCAGTGCTAGACGGGCAGGGCTAAAAGAGACCCAGTACTTC. The encoded protein is CSARRAGLKETQYF.

Turning to this clonotype: A read error is likely, as this CDR3 ends without the conserved phenylalanine or tryptophan. This chain connects TRBV5-5 to TRBJ2-5, with 10 positions matching TRBD1. The CDR3 loop spans 16 amino acids. CDR1 and CDR2 (germline): SGHKS, YYEKEE (reference sequence). After removal of 3 bases from V and 4 bases from J, the junction contained 9 bases not matched to a gene. Here the CDR3 reads CASSSYDRGLGETQYN. The CDR3 nucleotides are TGTGCCAGCAGCTCCTATGACAGGGGGCTGGGAGAGACCCAGTACAAC.

The V gene is TRBV7-9, the J gene TRBJ2-7, with TRBD2 matching over 12 bases. The germline V gene has CDR1 SEHNR and CDR2 FQNEAQ (reference sequence). J lost 2 bases, V lost 5 bases, and 7 bases had no gene match. This CDR3 has 16 residues. The CDR3 reads CASSGRLAGDPYEQYF. For the CDR3, the DNA is TGTGCCAGCAGCGGAAGACTAGCGGGGGACCCCTACGAGCAGTACTTC.

This clonotype was counted at least ten times. The rearrangement links TRBV25-1 to TRBJ2-2; the match to TRBD1 covers 7 bases. Germline V gene data show CDR1 as MGHDK and CDR2 as SYGVNS. V lost 2 bases, J lost 4 bases, and 4 bases stayed unmatched. CDR3 length: 15 residues. The CDR3 protein is CASSETGVGTGELFF. CDR3 nucleotide sequence: TGTGCCAGCAGTGAAACAGGGGTGGGCACCGGGGAGCTGTTTTTT. Using reference TRBV25-1 and TRBJ2-2 for the parts outside the CDR3, the full variable domain is EADIYQTPRYLVIGTGKKITLECSQTMGHDKMYWYQQDPGMELHLIHYSYGVNSTEKGDLSSESTVSRIRTEHFPLTLESARPSHTSQYLCASSETGVGTGELFFGEGSRLTVL.

At least ten counts were recorded for this clonotype. The chain joins TRBV20-1 to TRBJ1-4; D is undetermined. Trimming took 4 bases from V and 8 from J, leaving 17 bases between them. The CDR3 spans 14 residues. Germline values: CDR1 DFQATT, CDR2 SNEGSKA (reference sequence). The CDR3, as DNA: TGCAGTGCTACGGGGTCGGGTTCTGGGGAAAAACTGTTTTTT. Its translation is CSATGSGSGEKLFF.

This clonotype has a handful of counts. The chain is built from TRBV18 and TRBJ2-7; unclear D gene. CDR3 length: 12 residues. Trimming stripped 6 bases from V and 7 bases from J, with 13 bases between. CDR1 and CDR2 (germline): KGHSH, LQKENI. CDR3 sequence reads: CASSTQRGEQYF. For the CDR3, the DNA is TGTGCCAGCTCCACACAACGTGGGGAGCAGTACTTC.

The rearrangement joins TRBV7-2 to TRBJ2-4, with D uncertain. The CDR3 is 16 amino acids. V dropped 5 bases and J dropped 7 bases, with 21 bases sitting between them. The V gene's germline CDR1 is SGHTA and CDR2 FQGNSA. The CDR3 reads CASSPTRAFFWNIQYF. The CDR3 nucleotides read TGTGCCAGCAGCCCTACCCGGGCCTTCTTTTGGAACATTCAGTACTTC.

This clonotype was found many times. The chain carries TRBV11-2 and TRBJ2-1; TRBD2 is a possible D gene (5 bases). V lost 5 bases, J lost 4 bases, and 18 bases lay in between. This CDR3 comprises 16 residues. CDR1 and CDR2 from the germline V gene are SGHAT and FQNNGV. For the CDR3, the DNA is TGTGCCAGCAGCCGACGTGGGAGTGGATTTTACAATGAGCAGTTCTTC. It is translated as CASSRRGSGFYNEQFF.

This clonotype was counted ten times or more. The chain employs TRBV20-1 and TRBJ2-1; a weak D match, TRBD2 (5 bases). Germline CDR1 reads DFQATT; CDR2 reads SNEGSKA (reference sequence). CDR3 length: 13 amino acids. V was shortened by 6 bases and J by 4 bases, with 13 bases between the two germline ends. CDR3 amino acids: CSAVGLSYNEQFF. CDR3 DNA: TGCAGTGCCGTAGGACTCTCATACAATGAGCAGTTCTTC.

This clonotype was detected only a few times. This rearrangement joins TRBV12-3 or TRBV12-4 to TRBJ1-5; D is possibly TRBD1 (5 bases). Between the trimmed V and J ends, which lost 7 bases and 0 bases, there was a span of 16 bases. This CDR3 is built from 16 residues. Here the CDR3 reads CASTWGDYYSNQPQHF. The CDR3 coding sequence is TGTGCCAGCACCTGGGGGGATTATTATAGCAATCAGCCCCAGCATTTT.

The chain uses TRBV20-1 and TRBJ1-1; no clear D. Germline CDR1 and CDR2: DFQATT and SNEGSKA (reference sequence). V gave up 1 base and J gave up 1 base, with 7 bases separating them. CDR3 length: 13 residues. The CDR3 spells CSARGTGNTEAFF. Here the CDR3 DNA reads TGCAGTGCTAGAGGGACGGGGAACACTGAAGCTTTCTTT.

This clonotype has only a few counts. Likely a read error: the CDR3 ends without its conserved phenylalanine or tryptophan. The chain couples TRBV20-1 to TRBJ1-2; D gene unclear. V was shortened by 1 base and J by 0 bases, with 21 bases between the two germline ends. This CDR3 has 18 residues. Per the germline V gene, CDR1 is DFQATT and CDR2 is SNEGSKA (reference sequence). Here the CDR3 reads CSARVGAGQLQTNYGYTL. The DNA for the CDR3 is TGCAGTGCTAGAGTTGGCGCGGGTCAACTCCAGACTAACTATGGCTACACCCTC.

This clonotype was seen ten or more times. J is TRBJ1-6 and V is TRBV12-3 or TRBV12-4, with no clear D. This CDR3 spans 15 amino acids. V dropped 6 bases and J dropped 0 bases, with 9 bases sitting between them. CDR3 amino acids: CASSNRASYNSPLHF. The CDR3 coding sequence is TGTGCCAGCAGCAACAGAGCCTCCTATAATTCACCCCTCCACTTT.

This clonotype was counted at least ten times. V usage is TRBV7-2 and J usage is TRBJ1-3; D unclear. The V end was cut by 1 base, the J end by 4 bases, with 14 bases between. This CDR3 is 16 amino acids long. Per the germline V gene, CDR1 is SGHTA and CDR2 is FQGNSA. CDR3 protein: CASSLGLPVLGNTIYF. As DNA, the CDR3 is TGTGCCAGCAGCTTAGGCTTACCAGTGTTGGGAAACACCATATATTTT.

This clonotype was picked up many times. The CDR3 DNA is TGCGCCAGCAGCGCCGGAGCGGGGGGGTCCTACGAGCAGTACTTC. Its translation is CASSAGAGGSYEQYF. The V gene is TRBV5-1, the J gene TRBJ2-7; 10 nucleotides match TRBD2. The CDR3 runs to 15 residues. V shed 4 bases, J shed 1 base, and the junction held 5 bases outside the gene matches. CDR1 is SGHRS and CDR2 is YFSETQ in the germline V gene.

This clonotype was observed at least ten times. V and J are TRBV9 and TRBJ2-1; 7 bases map to TRBD2. V lost 4 bases to trimming and J lost 10 bases; unmatched junction nucleotides: 17. The CDR3 loop spans 16 amino acids. Germline V gene lookup returns CDR1 SGDLS and CDR2 YYNGEE. CDR3: CASSFSGATDYGEQFF. CDR3 DNA sequence: TGTGCCAGCAGCTTCAGCGGGGCCACCGACTACGGGGAGCAGTTCTTC.

Ten or more counts support this clonotype. The chain employs TRBV12-3 or TRBV12-4 and TRBJ1-5, with TRBD1 matching over 7 bases. This CDR3 comprises 15 residues. J was trimmed by 4 bases and V by 0 bases; bases with no gene match: 3. CDR3 DNA sequence: TGTGCCAGCAGTTTAGCAGGGGGCGCGAATCAGCCCCAGCATTTT. Its protein is CASSLAGGANQPQHF.